Listed here is a single T cell receptor (beta chain). Method: immunoSEQ multiplex PCR; TCRdb's copy keeps in-frame clones and lacks some. The sample contains around 70,000 clones, about 96% of which appear only once. This entry belongs to a study of technical replicates of blood from four donors. The sample consisted of T cells isolated from PBMCs. The TCR sequence derives from a human donor in good health.

As DNA, the CDR3 is TGTGCCAGCAGTCCATTATGGGACAGGGATATCTCTGGGGCCAACGTCCTGACTTTC. It yields the protein CASSPLWDRDISGANVLTF. The chain combines TRBV27 with TRBJ2-6, with 9 bases matching TRBD1. Trimming took 5 bases from V and 0 from J; bases not matched to a gene: 11. The CDR3 is 19 amino acids. Germline V gene lookup returns CDR1 MNHEY and CDR2 SMNVEV (reference sequence).